These 29 T cell receptor beta chains came from one sample sequenced in a study of early T cells in non-severe SARS-CoV-2 infection. Using its own MiXCR run on the 5' RACE reads, TCRdb lists one record per CDR3 protein. The data show about 52,000 distinct CDR3 sequences, with roughly 8% seen just once and around 4.4% held by the top ten. The sample consisted of whole blood. Every receptor here comes from an adult who was a healthcare worker with PCR-confirmed SARS-CoV-2 infection or an uninfected control (not recorded which).

In this sample, this clonotype turned up a few times. The chain employs TRBV20-1 and TRBJ2-7; 7 bases agree with TRBD1. Germline assignment: CDR1 DFQATT and CDR2 SNEGSKA (reference sequence). This CDR3 is built from 14 residues. The V segment lost 5 bases and the J segment 0 bases; nucleotides outside the gene matches: 7. CDR3 in amino acids: CSACRDSSSYEQYF. The CDR3 DNA follows: TGCAGTGCTTGCCGGGACAGCAGCTCCTACGAGCAGTACTTC.

At least ten counts were recorded for this clonotype. This chain joins TRBV6-4 and TRBJ2-1, with TRBD2 identical over 9 bases. CDR1 and CDR2 (germline): MRHNA, SNTAGT. The CDR3 consists of 15 residues. V gave up 0 bases and J gave up 7 bases; unmatched junction bases: 4. The CDR3 reads CASSDSSGSSNEQFF. CDR3 sequence (DNA): TGTGCCAGCAGTGACTCTAGCGGGAGTTCAAATGAGCAGTTCTTC.

The rearrangement uses TRBV12-3 or TRBV12-4 and TRBJ1-1; a possible D gene is TRBD1 (6 bases). The CDR3 length is 14 residues. The germline V and J ends were trimmed by 6 bases and 4 bases, with 15 bases remaining between them. As DNA, the CDR3 is TGTGCCAGCAGAATACAGGGAGGAGGCACTGAAGCTTTCTTT. Translating gives CASRIQGGGTEAFF.

This clonotype was detected many times. The V gene is TRBV5-1, the J gene TRBJ2-6; D possibly uses TRBD1 or TRBD2 (5 bases each). The V gene lost 4 bases and the J gene lost 0 bases, with 23 bases spanning the gap. Germline V gene sequence: CDR1 SGHRS, CDR2 YFSETQ. The CDR3 totals 20 residues. CDR3 protein: CASSPLWDGEIRSGANVLTF. CDR3 coding DNA: TGCGCCAGCAGCCCACTATGGGACGGGGAAATACGCTCTGGGGCCAACGTCCTGACTTTC.

This clonotype was observed a handful of times. The V call is TRBV6-1, the J call TRBJ2-7, with D perhaps TRBD1 (6 bases). The germline CDR1 and CDR2 sequences are MNHNS and SASEGT. Trimming stripped 7 bases from V and 4 bases from J, with 17 bases between. The CDR3 totals 14 residues. For the CDR3, the DNA is TGTGCCAGCACCTTACTCACAGGGAATTACGAGCAGTACTTC. It codes for CASTLLTGNYEQYF.

This clonotype has a count of ten or more. This chain joins TRBV6-6 and TRBJ2-7; D is undetermined. Germline V gene sequence: CDR1 MNHNY, CDR2 SVGAGI (reference sequence). V shed 2 bases and J shed 5 bases, with 10 bases lying between them. The CDR3 has 13 residues. CDR3 sequence: CASSYAQVHEQYF. The CDR3 DNA is TGTGCCAGCAGTTACGCGCAGGTCCACGAGCAGTACTTC.

This clonotype has a handful of counts. The chain has TRBV28 and TRBJ2-7, with 7 nucleotides matching TRBD2. This CDR3 comprises 13 residues. Germline CDR1 MDHEN, CDR2 SYDVKM. After removal of 5 bases from V and 3 bases from J, the junction contained 4 bases not matched to a gene. The CDR3 here is CASSPGGSYEQYF. The CDR3 nucleotides read TGTGCCAGCAGTCCCGGCGGGAGCTACGAGCAGTACTTC.

This clonotype was detected a few times. The rearrangement links TRBV20-1 to TRBJ2-7, with D perhaps TRBD1 or TRBD2 (6 bases each). Per germline, CDR1 DFQATT and CDR2 SNEGSKA (reference sequence). The V gene lost 5 bases and the J gene lost 4 bases, with 12 bases spanning the gap. This CDR3 spans 12 amino acids. The CDR3 DNA sequence: TGCAGTGCTTCAGGGGAGGCTTACGAGCAGTACTTC. Amino acid sequence: CSASGEAYEQYF.

The table lists this clonotype with a few counts. The CDR3 protein is CASSLGTLTGYNQPQHF. The CDR3 coding sequence is TGCGCCAGCAGCTTGGGCACACTTACAGGGTACAATCAGCCCCAGCATTTT. This rearrangement joins TRBV5-1 to TRBJ1-5; perhaps TRBD1 as D (6 bases). There are 17 residues in the CDR3. Germline assignment: CDR1 SGHRS and CDR2 YFSETQ. Deletions cut 0 bases from V and 3 bases from J, with 16 bases between.

There are a few counts of this clonotype. The rearrangement links TRBV4-2 to TRBJ2-1, with 9 bases matching TRBD2. The V segment lost 2 bases and the J segment 8 bases; nucleotides outside the gene matches: 4. CDR3 length: 14 amino acids. Germline lookup yields CDR1 LGHNA and CDR2 YNFKEQ. The CDR3 DNA follows: TGTGCCAGCAGCCAACGGACTAGCGTGGATGAGCAGTTCTTC. It translates to CASSQRTSVDEQFF.

This clonotype was counted between two and nine times. The V gene is TRBV6-2 or TRBV6-3, the J gene TRBJ2-3; 13 positions agree with TRBD2. The junction had 8 bases not matched to a gene; V was cut back by 8 bases and J by 6 bases. The CDR3 contains 15 residues. Germline CDR1 reads MNHEY; CDR2 reads SVGEGT. The CDR3 spells CASSRLAGGLDTQYF. CDR3 DNA: TGTGCCAGCTCTCGACTAGCGGGGGGCCTTGATACGCAGTATTTT.

This clonotype was detected ten times or more. The chain links TRBV11-2 to TRBJ2-5; tentatively, D is TRBD1 or TRBD2 (6 bases each). This CDR3 is built from 15 residues. CDR1 and CDR2 (germline): SGHAT, FQNNGV. Trimming removed 3 bases from V and 4 bases from J, with 15 bases in between. The CDR3 sequence: CASSLRPGAGETQYF. DNA for the CDR3: TGTGCCAGCAGCTTGAGACCGGGGGCAGGAGAGACCCAGTACTTC.

This clonotype was recorded many times. The chain employs TRBV7-6 and TRBJ1-1, with 7 bases identical to TRBD1. With V trimmed by 7 bases and J by 0 bases, 14 bases remained unmatched. Germline lookup yields CDR1 SGHVS and CDR2 FNYEAQ. The CDR3 is 17 amino acids. The CDR3, as DNA: TGTGCCAGCACCTGTCAAGACAGGGCACGGATGAACACTGAAGCTTTCTTT. It encodes CASTCQDRARMNTEAFF.

This clonotype has just a few counts. V usage is TRBV11-2 and J usage is TRBJ2-3, with D unresolved. The CDR3 consists of 12 residues. The germline V gene encodes CDR1 SGHAT and CDR2 FQNNGV. The ends were cut back, 5 bases at V and 5 bases at J, with 8 bases in the middle. In DNA form, the CDR3 reads TGTGCCAGCAGCACCCGACAAGATACGCAGTATTTT. Its translation is CASSTRQDTQYF.

This clonotype has just a few counts. The chain recombines TRBV4-1 with TRBJ2-2; D uncertain. Per germline, CDR1 MGHRA and CDR2 YSYEKL. V dropped 1 base and J dropped 0 bases, with 9 bases sitting between them. The CDR3 runs 16 residues. The CDR3 bases are TGCGCCAGCAGCCAAGTGCTTAGTTCGAACACCGGGGAGCTGTTTTTT. Protein: CASSQVLSSNTGELFF.

This chain uses TRBV5-1 with TRBJ2-5; unclear D gene. From germline, CDR1 is SGHRS and CDR2 YFSETQ. Trimming left V 4 bases short and J 3 bases short, with 13 bases between. The CDR3 has 14 residues. CDR3 protein: CASSPGHSEETQYF. The CDR3 region has the DNA TGCGCCAGCAGCCCGGGCCATAGTGAAGAGACCCAGTACTTC.

This clonotype turned up a few times. This chain joins TRBV2 and TRBJ2-3; TRBD2 matches at 8 bases. CDR3 length: 16 amino acids. Germline V CDR1 and CDR2: SNHLY, FYNNEI. The J segment lost 5 bases and the V segment lost 4 bases, leaving 11 bases of the junction unmatched. In nucleotides, the CDR3 is TGTGCCAGCAGTGTCTCGGGTTGGCGGGGGGAAGATACGCAGTATTTT. This sequence encodes CASSVSGWRGEDTQYF.

The chain combines TRBV5-1 with TRBJ2-5, with D unclear. Germline CDR1 reads SGHRS; CDR2 reads YFSETQ. Between the trimmed V and J ends, which lost 3 bases and 1 base, there was a span of 13 bases. The CDR3 runs to 15 residues. The CDR3 sequence: CASSWEAAFQETQYF. As DNA, the CDR3 is TGCGCCAGCAGCTGGGAAGCAGCGTTCCAAGAGACCCAGTACTTC.

This clonotype was picked up many times. The chain carries TRBV12-3 or TRBV12-4 and TRBJ2-3; no clear D. The germline V and J ends were trimmed by 4 bases and 0 bases, with 11 bases remaining between them. The CDR3 runs to 15 residues. For the CDR3, the DNA is TGTGCCAGCAGTTCCCATAAAGTAAGCACAGATACGCAGTATTTT. Amino acid sequence: CASSSHKVSTDTQYF.

This clonotype showed up many times. The chain recombines TRBV3-1 with TRBJ2-3; D ambiguous. This CDR3 contains 12 residues. Germline-derived CDR1 and CDR2 are LGHDT and YNNKEL (reference sequence). V dropped 3 bases and J dropped 5 bases, with 6 bases sitting between them. The CDR3 DNA reads as TGTGCCAGCAGCCAGGCAGGAGATACGCAGTATTTT. Translation gives CASSQAGDTQYF.

The gene calls are TRBV29-1 and TRBJ2-3; 9 bases are shared with TRBD1. With V trimmed by 4 bases and J by 1 base, 3 bases remained unmatched. The CDR3 consists of 14 residues. Germline loops: CDR1 SQVTM, CDR2 ANQGSEA. The CDR3 loop is CSVAQGAGTDTQYF. The CDR3 DNA is TGCAGCGTTGCACAGGGGGCCGGCACAGATACGCAGTATTTT.

This clonotype was recorded many times. The genes are TRBV20-1 and TRBJ2-3; D possibly corresponds to TRBD2 (5 bases). The germline gives CDR1 DFQATT, CDR2 SNEGSKA (reference sequence). This CDR3 is built from 13 residues. Trimming shortened V by 6 bases and J by 3 bases, and 13 bases separated the two germline ends. CDR3 loop: CSASLVGTDTQYF. As DNA, the CDR3 is TGCAGTGCCTCACTAGTAGGTACAGATACGCAGTATTTT.

The chain combines TRBV7-6 with TRBJ2-7; a possible D gene is TRBD1 (6 bases). CDR3 length: 13 amino acids. V gave up 7 bases and J gave up 5 bases, with 15 bases separating them. Germline CDR1 and CDR2: SGHVS and FNYEAQ. The DNA of the CDR3 is TGTGCCAGCAAAGCCTCAGGGGTGAACGAGCAGTACTTC. Amino acids: CASKASGVNEQYF.

This clonotype was detected only once. J is TRBJ1-2 and V is TRBV10-3; D may be TRBD1 (5 bases). Germline V lookup: CDR1 ENHRY, CDR2 SYGVKD. The CDR3 consists of 13 residues. Trimming cost V 8 bases and J 7 bases, with 17 bases left between them. The CDR3 nucleotides are TGTGCCATCGGAGAGACAGAACCCGGTGGCTACACCTTC. It translates to CAIGETEPGGYTF.

The chain carries TRBV4-1 and TRBJ2-7, with TRBD2 as a possible D gene (5 bases). Germline assignment: CDR1 MGHRA and CDR2 YSYEKL. The length of the CDR3 is 17 residues. Trimming shortened V by 0 bases and J by 2 bases, and 17 bases separated the two germline ends. The chain's CDR3 is CASSQESMGMEAYEQYF. CDR3 DNA sequence: TGCGCCAGCAGCCAAGAATCCATGGGGATGGAGGCCTACGAGCAGTACTTC.

The chain couples TRBV28 to TRBJ2-1; 11 nucleotides match TRBD2. V shed 4 bases and J 4 bases; nucleotides not matched to a gene: 15. There are 19 residues in the CDR3. The germline gives CDR1 MDHEN, CDR2 SYDVKM. CDR3 residues: CASSSLPGVVAGGYNEQFF. In nucleotides, the CDR3 is TGTGCCAGCAGTTCTCTCCCTGGGGTCGTAGCGGGAGGGTACAATGAGCAGTTCTTC.

This clonotype has just a few counts. The rearrangement joins TRBV19 to TRBJ1-1; weak D call: TRBD1 (6 bases). V dropped 5 bases and J dropped 5 bases, with 15 bases sitting between them. Germline V gene data show CDR1 as LNHDA and CDR2 as SQIVND (reference sequence). The CDR3 runs to 14 residues. In DNA, the CDR3 is TGTGCCAGTAGTTTACTACAGGGTCAAACTGAAGCTTTCTTT. This sequence encodes CASSLLQGQTEAFF.

The rearrangement joins TRBV4-2 to TRBJ2-3; D remains unclear. The CDR3 covers 14 residues. V lost 0 bases to trimming and J lost 4 bases, with 8 bases between them. CDR1 and CDR2 from the germline V gene are LGHNA and YNFKEQ. The CDR3 sequence: CASSQDTSPDTQYF. The CDR3 bases are TGTGCCAGCAGCCAAGACACTTCCCCAGATACGCAGTATTTT.

This clonotype was observed many times. The chain has TRBV20-1 and TRBJ1-2; TRBD1 is a possible D gene (6 bases). Germline V gives CDR1 DFQATT, CDR2 SNEGSKA (reference sequence). V lost 0 bases and J 7 bases, leaving 12 bases between the germline ends. The CDR3 covers 13 residues. The CDR3 nucleotides are TGCAGTGCTAGAGATGCAGGGGACCCTGGCTACACCTTC. Amino acid sequence: CSARDAGDPGYTF.